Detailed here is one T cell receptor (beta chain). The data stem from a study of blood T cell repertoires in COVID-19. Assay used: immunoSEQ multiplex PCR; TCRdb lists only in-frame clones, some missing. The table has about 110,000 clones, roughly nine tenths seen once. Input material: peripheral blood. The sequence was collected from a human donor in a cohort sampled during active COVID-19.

CDR3 in amino acids: CASREAASTGQPQHF. CDR3 sequence (DNA): TGTGCCAGCAGGGAGGCAGCCTCCACGGGTCAGCCCCAGCATTTT. The chain employs TRBV6-5 and TRBJ1-5, with D hard to call. Germline CDR1 MNHEY, CDR2 SVGAGI. Trimming took 6 bases from V and 6 from J, leaving 18 bases between them. CDR3 length: 15 amino acids.